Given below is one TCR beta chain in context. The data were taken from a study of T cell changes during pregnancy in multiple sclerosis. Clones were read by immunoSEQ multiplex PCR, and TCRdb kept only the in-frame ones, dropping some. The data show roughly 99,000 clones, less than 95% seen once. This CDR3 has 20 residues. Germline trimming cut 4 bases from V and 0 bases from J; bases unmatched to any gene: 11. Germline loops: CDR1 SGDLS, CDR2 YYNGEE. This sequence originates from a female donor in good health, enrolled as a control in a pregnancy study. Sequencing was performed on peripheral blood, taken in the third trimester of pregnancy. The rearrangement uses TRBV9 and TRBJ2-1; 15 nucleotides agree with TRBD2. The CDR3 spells CASSKTGTSGGQSSYNEQFF. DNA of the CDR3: TGTGCCAGCAGCAAAACCGGGACTAGCGGGGGGCAGAGCTCCTACAATGAGCAGTTCTTC.